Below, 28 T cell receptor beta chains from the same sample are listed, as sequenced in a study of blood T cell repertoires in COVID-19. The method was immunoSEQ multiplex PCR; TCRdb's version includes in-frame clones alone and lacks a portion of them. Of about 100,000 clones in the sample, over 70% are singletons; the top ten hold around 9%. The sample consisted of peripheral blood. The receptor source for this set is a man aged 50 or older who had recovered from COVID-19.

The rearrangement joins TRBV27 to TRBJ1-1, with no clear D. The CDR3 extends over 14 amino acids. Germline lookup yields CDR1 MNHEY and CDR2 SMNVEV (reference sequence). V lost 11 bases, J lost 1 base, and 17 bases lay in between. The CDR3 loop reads CASSRELGNTEAFF. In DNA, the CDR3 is TGTGCCTCCTCTCGGGAGTTGGGGAACACTGAAGCTTTCTTT.

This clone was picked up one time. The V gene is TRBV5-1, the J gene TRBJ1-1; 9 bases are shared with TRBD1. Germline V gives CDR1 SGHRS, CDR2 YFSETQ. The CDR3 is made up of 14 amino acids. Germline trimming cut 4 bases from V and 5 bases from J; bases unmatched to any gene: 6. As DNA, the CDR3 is TGCGCCAGCAGCGGACAGGGGATGTGGACTGAAGCTTTCTTT. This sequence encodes CASSGQGMWTEAFF.

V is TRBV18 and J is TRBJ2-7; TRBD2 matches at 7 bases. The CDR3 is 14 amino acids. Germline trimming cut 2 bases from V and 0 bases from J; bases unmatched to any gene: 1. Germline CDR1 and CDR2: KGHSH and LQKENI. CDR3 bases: TGTGCCAGCTCACCAAGGACTAGCTCCTACGAGCAGTACTTC. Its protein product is CASSPRTSSYEQYF.

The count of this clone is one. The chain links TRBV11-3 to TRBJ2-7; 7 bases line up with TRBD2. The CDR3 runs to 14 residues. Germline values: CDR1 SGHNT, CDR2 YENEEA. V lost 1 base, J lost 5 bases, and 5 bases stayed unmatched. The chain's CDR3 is CASSLVGGSDEQYF. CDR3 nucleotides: TGTGCCAGCAGCTTAGTCGGGGGGAGCGACGAGCAGTACTTC.

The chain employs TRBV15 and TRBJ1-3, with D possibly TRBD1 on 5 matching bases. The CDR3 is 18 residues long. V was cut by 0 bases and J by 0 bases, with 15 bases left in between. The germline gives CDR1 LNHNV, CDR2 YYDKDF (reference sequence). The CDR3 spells CATSRDWPDSTSGNTIYF. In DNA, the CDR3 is TGTGCCACCAGCAGAGATTGGCCCGACAGTACCTCTGGAAACACCATATATTTT.

The CDR3 loop is CASSQDRGRETQYF. The CDR3 bases are TGCGCCAGCAGCCAAGATCGGGGTAGGGAGACCCAGTACTTC. The chain recombines TRBV4-1 with TRBJ2-5; D might be TRBD2 (5 bases). Deletions cut 0 bases from V and 5 bases from J, with 10 bases between. This CDR3 region has 14 residues. Looked up from germline, CDR1 is MGHRA and CDR2 is YSYEKL.

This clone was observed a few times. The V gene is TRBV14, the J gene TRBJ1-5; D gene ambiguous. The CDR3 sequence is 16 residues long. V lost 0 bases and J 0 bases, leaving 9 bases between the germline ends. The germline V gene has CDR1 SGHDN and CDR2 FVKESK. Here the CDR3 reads CASSQDSYGSNQPQHF. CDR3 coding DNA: TGTGCCAGCAGCCAAGATAGTTACGGTAGCAATCAGCCCCAGCATTTT.

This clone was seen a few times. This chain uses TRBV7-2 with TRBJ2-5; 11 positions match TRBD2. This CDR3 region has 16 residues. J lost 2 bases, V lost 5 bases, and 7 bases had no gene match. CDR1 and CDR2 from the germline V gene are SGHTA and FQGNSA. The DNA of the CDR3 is TGTGCCAGCAGCCCTCGGACTAGCGGGTTACAAGAGACCCAGTACTTC. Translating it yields CASSPRTSGLQETQYF.

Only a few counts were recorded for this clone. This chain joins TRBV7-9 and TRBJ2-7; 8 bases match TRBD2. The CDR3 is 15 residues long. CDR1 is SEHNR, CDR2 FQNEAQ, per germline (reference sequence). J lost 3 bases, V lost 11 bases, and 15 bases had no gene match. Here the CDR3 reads CASKALYSGIYEQYF. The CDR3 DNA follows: TGTGCCTCAAAAGCGCTCTATAGCGGGATCTACGAGCAGTACTTC.

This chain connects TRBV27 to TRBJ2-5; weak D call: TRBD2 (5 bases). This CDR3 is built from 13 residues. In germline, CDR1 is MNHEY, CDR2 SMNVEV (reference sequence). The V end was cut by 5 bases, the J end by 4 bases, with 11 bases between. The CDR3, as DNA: TGTGCCAGCAGTGTCAGACGGGGAGAGACCCAGTACTTC. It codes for CASSVRRGETQYF.

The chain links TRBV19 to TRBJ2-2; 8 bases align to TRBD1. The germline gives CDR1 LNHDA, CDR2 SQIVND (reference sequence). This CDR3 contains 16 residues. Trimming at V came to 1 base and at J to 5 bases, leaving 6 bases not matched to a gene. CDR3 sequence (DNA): TGTGCCAGTAGTATAGCCCACAGGGGGTCTACCGGGGAGCTGTTTTTT. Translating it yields CASSIAHRGSTGELFF.

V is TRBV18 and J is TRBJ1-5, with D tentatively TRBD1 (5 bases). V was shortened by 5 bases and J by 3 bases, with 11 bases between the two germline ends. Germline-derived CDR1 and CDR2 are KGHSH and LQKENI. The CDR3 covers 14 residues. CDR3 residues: CASSTGQFNQPQHF. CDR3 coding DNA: TGTGCCAGCTCAACAGGACAATTCAATCAGCCCCAGCATTTT.

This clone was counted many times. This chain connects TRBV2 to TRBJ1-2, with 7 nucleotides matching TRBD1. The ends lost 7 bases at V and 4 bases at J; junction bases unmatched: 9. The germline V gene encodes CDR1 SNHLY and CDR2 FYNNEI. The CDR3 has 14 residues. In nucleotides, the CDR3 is TGTGCCAGCAATCTCGCGACAGGGACCTATGGCTACACCTTC. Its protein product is CASNLATGTYGYTF.

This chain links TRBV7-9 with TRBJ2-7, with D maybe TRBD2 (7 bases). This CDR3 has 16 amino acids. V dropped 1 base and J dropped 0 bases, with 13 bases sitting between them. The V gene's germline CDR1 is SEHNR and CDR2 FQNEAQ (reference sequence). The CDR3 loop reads CASSLEGRGRSYEQYF. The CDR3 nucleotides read TGTGCCAGCAGCTTAGAAGGGCGGGGGCGCTCCTACGAGCAGTACTTC.

In nucleotides, the CDR3 is TGCGCCAGCAGTGACACAACAGCGGATCTCGAAAAACTGTTTTTT. It specifies CASSDTTADLEKLFF. The gene calls are TRBV10-1 and TRBJ1-4; D remains unclear. The germline V gene encodes CDR1 WNHNN and CDR2 SYGVQD (reference sequence). The CDR3 consists of 15 residues. V lost 3 bases and J lost 8, with 16 bases in between.

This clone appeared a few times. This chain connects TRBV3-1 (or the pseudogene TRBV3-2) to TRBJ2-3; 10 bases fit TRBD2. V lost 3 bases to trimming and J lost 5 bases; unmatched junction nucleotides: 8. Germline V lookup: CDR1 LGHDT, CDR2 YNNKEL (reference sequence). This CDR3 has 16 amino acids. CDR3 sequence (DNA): TGTGCCAGCAGCCAGGGAAGCGGGAGGGGAATAGATACGCAGTATTTT. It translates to CASSQGSGRGIDTQYF.

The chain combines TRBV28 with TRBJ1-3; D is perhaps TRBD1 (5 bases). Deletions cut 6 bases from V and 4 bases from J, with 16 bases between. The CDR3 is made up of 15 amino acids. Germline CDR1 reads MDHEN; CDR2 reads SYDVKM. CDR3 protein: CASRGGTGVGNTIYF. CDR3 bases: TGTGCCAGCAGGGGGGGTACGGGGGTAGGAAACACCATATATTTT.

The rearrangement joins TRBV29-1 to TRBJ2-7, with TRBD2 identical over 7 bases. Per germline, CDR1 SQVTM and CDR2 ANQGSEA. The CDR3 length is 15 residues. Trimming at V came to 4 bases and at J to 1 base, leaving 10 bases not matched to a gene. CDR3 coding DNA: TGCAGCGTTGCGGATTGGGGCGGGAGTTCCTACGAGCAGTACTTC. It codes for CSVADWGGSSYEQYF.

In nucleotides, the CDR3 is TGTGCCAGCAGTTTAAGTGTTACAGGGGGAATTAGTGGCTACACCTTC. Protein product: CASSLSVTGGISGYTF. The V and J genes are TRBV28 and TRBJ1-2; TRBD1 agrees at 8 bases. V lost 2 bases, J lost 7 bases, and 12 bases stayed unmatched. Germline V gene lookup returns CDR1 MDHEN and CDR2 SYDVKM. This CDR3 region has 16 residues.

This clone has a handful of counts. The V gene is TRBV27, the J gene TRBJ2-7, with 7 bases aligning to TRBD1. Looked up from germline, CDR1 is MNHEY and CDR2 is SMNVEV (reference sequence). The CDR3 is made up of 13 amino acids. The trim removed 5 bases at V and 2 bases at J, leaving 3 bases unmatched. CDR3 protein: CASSRTGPYEQYF. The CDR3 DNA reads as TGTGCCAGCAGTCGGACAGGACCCTACGAGCAGTACTTC.

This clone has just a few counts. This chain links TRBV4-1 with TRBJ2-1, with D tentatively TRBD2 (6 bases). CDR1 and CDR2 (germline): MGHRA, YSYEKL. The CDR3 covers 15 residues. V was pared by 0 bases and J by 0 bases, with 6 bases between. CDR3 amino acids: CASSQDGGSYNEQFF. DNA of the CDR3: TGCGCCAGCAGCCAAGACGGGGGCTCCTACAATGAGCAGTTCTTC.

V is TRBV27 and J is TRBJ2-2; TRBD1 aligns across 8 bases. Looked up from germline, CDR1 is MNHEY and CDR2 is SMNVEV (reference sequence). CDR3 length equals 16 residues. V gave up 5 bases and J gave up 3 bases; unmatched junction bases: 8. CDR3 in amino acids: CASSPRTGLDTGELFF. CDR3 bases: TGTGCCAGCAGTCCCCGGACAGGGTTGGACACCGGGGAGCTGTTTTTT.

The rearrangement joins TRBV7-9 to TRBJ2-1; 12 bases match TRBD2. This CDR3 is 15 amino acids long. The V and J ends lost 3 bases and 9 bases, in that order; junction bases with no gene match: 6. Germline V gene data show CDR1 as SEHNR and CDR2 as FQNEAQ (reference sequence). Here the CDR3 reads CASSLLAGGLGEQFF. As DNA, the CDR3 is TGTGCCAGCAGCTTGCTAGCGGGAGGGTTAGGTGAGCAGTTCTTC.

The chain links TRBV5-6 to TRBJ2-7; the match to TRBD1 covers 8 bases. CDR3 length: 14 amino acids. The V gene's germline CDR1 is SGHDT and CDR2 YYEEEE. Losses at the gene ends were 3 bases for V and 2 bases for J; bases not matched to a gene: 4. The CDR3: CASSSGTGAYEQYF. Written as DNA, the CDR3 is TGTGCCAGCAGCTCCGGGACAGGAGCCTACGAGCAGTACTTC.

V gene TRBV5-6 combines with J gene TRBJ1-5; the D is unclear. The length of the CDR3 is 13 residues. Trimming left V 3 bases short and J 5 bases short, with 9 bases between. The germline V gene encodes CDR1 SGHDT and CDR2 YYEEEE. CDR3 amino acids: CASSSDTDQPQHF. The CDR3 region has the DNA TGTGCCAGCAGCTCAGACACAGATCAGCCCCAGCATTTT.

In DNA, the CDR3 is TGTGCCAGCAGTTACTCTTTGGGGGCAGGGCTCAATCAGCCCCAGCATTTT. Its protein product is CASSYSLGAGLNQPQHF. This chain links TRBV6-2 or TRBV6-3 with TRBJ1-5; D is perhaps TRBD1 (6 bases). V shed 0 bases and J shed 3 bases, with 15 bases lying between them. The CDR3 contains 17 residues. Germline V lookup: CDR1 MNHEY, CDR2 SVGEGT.

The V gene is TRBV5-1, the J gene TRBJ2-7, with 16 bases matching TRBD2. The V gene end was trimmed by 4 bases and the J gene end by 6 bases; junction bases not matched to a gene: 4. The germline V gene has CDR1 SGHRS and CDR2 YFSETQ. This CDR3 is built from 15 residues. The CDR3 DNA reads TGCGCCAGCAGCCCGGGACTAGCGGGGGGGTCCGAGCAGTACTTC. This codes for CASSPGLAGGSEQYF.

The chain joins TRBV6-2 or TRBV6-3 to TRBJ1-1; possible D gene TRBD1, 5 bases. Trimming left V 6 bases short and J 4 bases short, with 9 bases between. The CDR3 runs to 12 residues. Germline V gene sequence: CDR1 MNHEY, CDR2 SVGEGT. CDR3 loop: CASRYQGTEAFF. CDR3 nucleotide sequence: TGTGCCAGCAGATACCAGGGCACTGAAGCTTTCTTT.